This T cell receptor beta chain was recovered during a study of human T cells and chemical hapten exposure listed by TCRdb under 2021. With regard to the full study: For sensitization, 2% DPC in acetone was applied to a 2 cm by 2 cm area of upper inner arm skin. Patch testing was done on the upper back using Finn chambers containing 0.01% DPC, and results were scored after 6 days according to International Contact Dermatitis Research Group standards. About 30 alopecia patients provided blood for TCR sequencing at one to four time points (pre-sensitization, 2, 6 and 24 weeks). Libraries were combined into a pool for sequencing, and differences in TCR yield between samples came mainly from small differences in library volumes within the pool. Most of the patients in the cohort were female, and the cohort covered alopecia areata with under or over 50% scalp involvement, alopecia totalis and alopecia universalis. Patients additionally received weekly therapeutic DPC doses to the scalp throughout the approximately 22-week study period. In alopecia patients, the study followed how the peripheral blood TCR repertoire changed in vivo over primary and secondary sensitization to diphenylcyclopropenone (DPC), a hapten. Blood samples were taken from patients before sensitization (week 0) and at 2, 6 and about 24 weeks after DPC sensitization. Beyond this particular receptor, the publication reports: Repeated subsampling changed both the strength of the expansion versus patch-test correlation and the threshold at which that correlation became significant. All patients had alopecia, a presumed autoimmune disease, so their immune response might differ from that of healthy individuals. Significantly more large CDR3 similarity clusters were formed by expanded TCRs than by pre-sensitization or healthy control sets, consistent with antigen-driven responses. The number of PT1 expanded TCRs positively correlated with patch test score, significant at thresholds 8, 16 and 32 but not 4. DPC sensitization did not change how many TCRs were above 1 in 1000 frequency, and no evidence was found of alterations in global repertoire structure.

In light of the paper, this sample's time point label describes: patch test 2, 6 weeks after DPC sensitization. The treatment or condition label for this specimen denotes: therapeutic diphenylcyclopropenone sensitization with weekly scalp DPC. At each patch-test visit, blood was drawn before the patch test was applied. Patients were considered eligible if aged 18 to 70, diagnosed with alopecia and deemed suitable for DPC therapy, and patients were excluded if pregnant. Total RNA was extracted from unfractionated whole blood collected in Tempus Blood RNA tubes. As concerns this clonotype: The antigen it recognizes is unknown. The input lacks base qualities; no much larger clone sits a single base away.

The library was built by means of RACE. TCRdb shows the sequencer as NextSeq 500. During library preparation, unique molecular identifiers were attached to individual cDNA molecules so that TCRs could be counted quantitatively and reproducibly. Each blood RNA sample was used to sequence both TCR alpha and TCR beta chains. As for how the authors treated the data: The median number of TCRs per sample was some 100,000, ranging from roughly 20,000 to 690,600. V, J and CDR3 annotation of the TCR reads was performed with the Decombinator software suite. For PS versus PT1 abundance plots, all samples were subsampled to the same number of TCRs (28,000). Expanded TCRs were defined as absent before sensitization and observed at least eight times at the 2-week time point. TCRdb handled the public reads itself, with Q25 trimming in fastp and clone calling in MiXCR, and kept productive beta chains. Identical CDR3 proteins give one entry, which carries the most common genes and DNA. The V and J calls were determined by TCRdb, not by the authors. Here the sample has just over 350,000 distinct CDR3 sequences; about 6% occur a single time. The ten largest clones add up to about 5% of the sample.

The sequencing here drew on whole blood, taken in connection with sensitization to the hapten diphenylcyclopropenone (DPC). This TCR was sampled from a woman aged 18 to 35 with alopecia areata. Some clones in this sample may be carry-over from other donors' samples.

The CDR3 protein is CASSQTVLDYGYTF. The DNA sequence follows: TGCGCCAGCAGCCAGACAGTGTTGGACTATGGCTACACCTTC. The receptor chain draws on TRBV4-1 and TRBJ1-2, with TRBD1 tentatively as D gene (5 bases match). The CDR3 goes from the cysteine to the phenylalanine over 14 residues. The sequence is cut down to CDR3 DNA, 42 bases in frame from base 1. Trimming at the junction amounts to 3 bases on V and 3 bases on J, and the germline ends lie 11 bases apart. CDR1 and CDR2 were assigned from the germline V gene as MGHRA and YSYEKL.